The subject of this entry is one T cell receptor beta chain. Its antigen remains unknown. The sample belongs to a study of T cells in Graves' hyperthyroidism and ophthalmopathy. Points from the study as a whole: Expanded thyroid clonotypes (above 0.001) were mostly also found in blood. A model using 13 V-J features told ophthalmopathy apart from stable hyperthyroidism.

It was RNA transcripts that yielded the amplified TCR beta CDR3 regions. In the first-round RT-PCR of the TCR CDR3, the HTBI primer set was used. One entry per CDR3 protein results from TCRdb running MiXCR on the multiplex PCR reads. Here the sample spans approximately 700,000 distinct CDR3 sequences, approximately 16% being singletons. Calling Graves' hyperthyroidism stable meant ophthalmopathy did not progress within 18 months. Used for diagnoses were clinical symptoms, serum thyroxine and TRAb, thyroid ultrasound and orbital computed tomography. Germline V gene lookup returns CDR1 MDHEN and CDR2 SYDVKM. Trimming cost V 6 bases and J 6 bases; bases outside gene matches: 10. The CDR3 is 16 residues long.

The sample was blood. V is TRBV28 and J is TRBJ2-3; 12 bases map to TRBD2. This sequence originates from a man aged 18 to 30 with Graves' hyperthyroidism. The DNA for the CDR3 is TGTGCCAGCAGAATCGGGGGGACTAGCGGGTTCGATACGCAGTATTTT. This encodes CASRIGGTSGFDTQYF.